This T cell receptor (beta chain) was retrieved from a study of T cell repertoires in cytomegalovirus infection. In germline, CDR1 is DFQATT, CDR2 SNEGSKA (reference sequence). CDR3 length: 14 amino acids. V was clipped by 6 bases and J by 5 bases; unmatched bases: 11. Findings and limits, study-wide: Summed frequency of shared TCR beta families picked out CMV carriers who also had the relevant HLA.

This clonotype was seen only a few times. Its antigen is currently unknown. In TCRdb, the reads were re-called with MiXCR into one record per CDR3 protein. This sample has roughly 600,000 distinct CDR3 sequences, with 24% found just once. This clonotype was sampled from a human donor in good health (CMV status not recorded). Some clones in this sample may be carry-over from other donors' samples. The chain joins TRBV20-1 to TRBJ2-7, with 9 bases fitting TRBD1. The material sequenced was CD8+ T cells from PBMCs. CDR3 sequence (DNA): TGCAGTGCCCTTAAAGGACAGGGGTTCGACGAGCAGTACTTC. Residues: CSALKGQGFDEQYF.